The text below deals with one TCR beta chain. This record comes from a study of molecular identifiers for immune sequencing clone quantification. TCRdb analysed the PCR reads with MiXCR anew, one entry per CDR3 protein. The sample includes over 100,000 distinct CDR3 sequences, under 40% of them seen just once. Germline V gives CDR1 LGHNA, CDR2 YSLEER. This CDR3 has 13 residues. This receptor was taken from a human donor in good health. Some libraries in this study had Jurkat cell RNA spiked in. The genes are TRBV4-3 and TRBJ2-1, with D perhaps matching TRBD1 (5 bases). The end of the DNA aligns better with TRBJ2-7, so the J call may be wrong. Sample: naive CD8+ T cells from blood, with Jurkat cell RNA spiked in. Subset noted: FACS-sorted CD8+CD4-CCR7+CD45RA+ naive T cells. The CDR3 nucleotides read TGCGCCAGCAGCCAAATGGGGCGCAATGAGCAGTACTTC. It encodes CASSQMGRNEQYF.